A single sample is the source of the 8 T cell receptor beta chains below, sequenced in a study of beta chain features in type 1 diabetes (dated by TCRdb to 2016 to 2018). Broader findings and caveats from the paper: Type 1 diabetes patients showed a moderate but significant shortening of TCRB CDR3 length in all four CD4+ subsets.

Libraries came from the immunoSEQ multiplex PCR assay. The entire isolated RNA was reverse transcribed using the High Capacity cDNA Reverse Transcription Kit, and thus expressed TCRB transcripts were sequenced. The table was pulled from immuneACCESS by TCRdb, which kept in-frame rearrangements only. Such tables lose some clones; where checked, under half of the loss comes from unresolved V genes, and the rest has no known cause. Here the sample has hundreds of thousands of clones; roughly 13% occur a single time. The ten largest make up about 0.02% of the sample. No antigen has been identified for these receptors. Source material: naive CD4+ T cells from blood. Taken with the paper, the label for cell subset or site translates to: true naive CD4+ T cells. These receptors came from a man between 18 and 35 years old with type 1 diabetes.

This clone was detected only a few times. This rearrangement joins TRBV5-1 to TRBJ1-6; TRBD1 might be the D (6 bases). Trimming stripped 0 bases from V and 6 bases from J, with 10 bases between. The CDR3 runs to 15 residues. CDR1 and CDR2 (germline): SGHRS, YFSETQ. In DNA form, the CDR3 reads TGCGCCAGCAGCTTGGAGACAGGATTTAATTCACCCCTCCACTTT. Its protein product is CASSLETGFNSPLHF.

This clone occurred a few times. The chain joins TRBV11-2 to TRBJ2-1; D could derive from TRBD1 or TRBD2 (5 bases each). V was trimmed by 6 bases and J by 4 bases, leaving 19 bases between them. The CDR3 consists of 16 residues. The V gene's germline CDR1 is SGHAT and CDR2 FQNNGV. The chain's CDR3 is CASSSRGPIVYNEQFF. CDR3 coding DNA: TGTGCCAGCAGTTCCCGGGGACCCATCGTTTACAATGAGCAGTTCTTC.

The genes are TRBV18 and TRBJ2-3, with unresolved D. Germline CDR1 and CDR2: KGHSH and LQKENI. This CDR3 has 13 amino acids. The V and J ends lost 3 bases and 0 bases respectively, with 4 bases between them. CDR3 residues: CASSPKSTDTQYF. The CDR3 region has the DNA TGTGCCAGCTCACCTAAGAGCACAGATACGCAGTATTTT.

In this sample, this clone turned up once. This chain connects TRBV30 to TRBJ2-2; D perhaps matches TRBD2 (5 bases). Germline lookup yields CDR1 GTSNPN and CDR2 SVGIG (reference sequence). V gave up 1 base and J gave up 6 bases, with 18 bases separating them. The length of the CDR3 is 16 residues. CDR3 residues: CAWSGGRSGPAGELFF. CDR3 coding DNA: TGTGCCTGGAGTGGTGGGAGATCGGGCCCTGCCGGGGAGCTGTTTTTT. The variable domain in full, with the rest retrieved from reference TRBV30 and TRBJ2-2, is SQTIHQWPATLVQPVGSPLSLECTVEGTSNPNLYWYRQAAGRGLQLLFYSVGIGQISSEVPQNLSASRPQDRQFILSSKKLLLSDSGFYLCAWSGGRSGPAGELFFGEGSRLTVL.

The CDR3 here is CASSEGRGGVDEQYF. CDR3 coding DNA: TGTGCCAGCAGTGAGGGCCGCGGGGGCGTCGACGAGCAGTACTTC. The chain joins TRBV2 to TRBJ2-7, with D perhaps TRBD2 (7 bases). The germline CDR1 and CDR2 sequences are SNHLY and FYNNEI. Deletions cut 3 bases from V and 5 bases from J, with 17 bases between. The CDR3 is made up of 15 amino acids.

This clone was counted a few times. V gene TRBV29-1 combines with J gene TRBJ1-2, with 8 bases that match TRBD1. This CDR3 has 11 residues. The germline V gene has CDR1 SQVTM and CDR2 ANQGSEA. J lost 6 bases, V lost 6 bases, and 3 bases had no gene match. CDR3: CSVVDRDGYTF. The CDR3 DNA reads TGCAGCGTGGTGGACAGGGATGGCTACACCTTC.

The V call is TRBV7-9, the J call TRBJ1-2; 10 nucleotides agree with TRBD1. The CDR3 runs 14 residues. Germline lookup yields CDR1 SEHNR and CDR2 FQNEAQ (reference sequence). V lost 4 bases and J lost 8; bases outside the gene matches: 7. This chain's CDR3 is CASSSGQGIGGYTF. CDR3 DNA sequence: TGTGCCAGCAGCTCGGGACAGGGGATAGGAGGCTACACCTTC.

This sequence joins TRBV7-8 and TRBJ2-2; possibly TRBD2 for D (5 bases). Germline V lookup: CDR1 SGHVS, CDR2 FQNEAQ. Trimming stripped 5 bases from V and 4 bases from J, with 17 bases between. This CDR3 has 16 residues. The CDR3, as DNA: TGTGCCAGCAGCAGGGAAAGAGGGCCGACCACCGGGGAGCTGTTTTTT. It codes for CASSRERGPTTGELFF.